This entry features one TCR beta chain sequence. The record originates from a study of blood T cell repertoires in COVID-19. At the level of the study: The United States, Italy and Spain were the sources of the acute and convalescent COVID-19 samples.

CDR3 length equals 14 residues. Germline CDR1 and CDR2: MNHEY and SVGAGI. V was clipped by 6 bases and J by 3 bases, with 15 bases between them. Generated by immunoSEQ multiplex PCR, the TCRdb table keeps only in-frame clones and is missing some. Of some 240,000 clones in the sample, about 80% were seen once. This chain connects TRBV6-5 to TRBJ2-7, with a tentative D call TRBD2 (6 bases). The receptor comes from a man in his fifties or sixties who had recovered from COVID-19. Input material: PBMCs or T cells enriched from blood (not recorded which). CDR3 in amino acids: CASRLAASDYEQYF. The CDR3 DNA is TGTGCCAGCAGATTAGCGGCGTCAGACTACGAGCAGTACTTC.